Listed below are T cell receptor beta chains from one sample, sequenced in a study of control samples from healthy donors and cancer patients. This table comes from immunoSEQ multiplex PCR, and its TCRdb copy is limited to in-frame clones, with some not included. This table holds roughly 130,000 clones, 90% to 95% found once. The source material was PBMCs. These receptors were taken from a man aged 60 to 69 with colorectal cancer. The CDR3 runs from the conserved cysteine through the conserved F or W. D genes are given only for firm matches. The size field is filled for only some rows; it gives once, few, many or a size class.

clone size	J gene	D gene	V gene	CDR3 DNA	CDR3 protein
.	TRBJ1-1	.	TRBV5-4	TGTGCCAGCAGCTTGAAACAGTTAAACACTGAAGCTTTCTTT	CASSLKQLNTEAFF
.	TRBJ1-1	TRBD1	TRBV6-6	TGTGCCAGCAGAACCGGGACAGGGAACACTGAAGCTTTCTTT	CASRTGTGNTEAFF
few	TRBJ1-3	.	TRBV7-8	TGTGCCAGCAGCCCCCGGGGGTCTGGAAACACCATATATTTT	CASSPRGSGNTIYF
few	TRBJ2-2	TRBD2	TRBV14	TGTGCCAGCAGCCTAACCCGTGCTAGCGGGGAGCACGGGGAGCTGTTTTTT	CASSLTRASGEHGELFF
.	TRBJ1-2	.	TRBV19	TGTGCCACTCAAATGGGCCGGAACTATGGCTACACCTTC	CATQMGRNYGYTF
.	TRBJ2-5	TRBD2	TRBV2	TGTGCCAGCCTGAGACTAGCGGTGGGGGAGACCCAGTACTTC	CASLRLAVGETQYF
.	TRBJ2-7	TRBD1	TRBV30	TGTGCCTGGAGTAGACAGGGGGACGAGCAGTACTTC	CAWSRQGDEQYF
.	TRBJ1-4	.	TRBV9	TGTGCCAGCAGCTCTGCGGGGGGAGCAACTAATGAAAAACTGTTTTTT	CASSSAGGATNEKLFF
.	TRBJ1-2	TRBD1	TRBV27	TGTGCCAGCAGTGAAAGGGGGCGTACTAACTATGGCTACACCTTC	CASSERGRTNYGYTF
once	TRBJ2-7	TRBD1	TRBV5-1	TGCGCCAGCAGCTCGACAGGGTTCTACGAGCAGTACTTC	CASSSTGFYEQYF
.	TRBJ2-7	.	TRBV9	TGTGCCAGCAGCGCCGGCTCCTACGAGCAGTACTTC	CASSAGSYEQYF
.	TRBJ2-7	.	TRBV21-1	TGTGCCAGCAGCAAAGACAGGGCCCGCTTCTCTCTACGCGAGCAGTACTTC	CASSKDRARFSLREQYF
.	TRBJ1-4	.	TRBV11-2	TGTGCCAGCAGCTTAGTGGGTGGCGCAGATCAAAATGAAAAACTGTTTTTT	CASSLVGGADQNEKLFF
.	TRBJ1-6	TRBD1	TRBV2	TGTGCCAGCAGTGCAGGGGGTAGCTCACCCCTCCACTTT	CASSAGGSSPLHF
.	TRBJ2-3	.	TRBV18	TGTGCCAGCTCCCGAACAGCGGACACAGATACGCAGTATTTT	CASSRTADTDTQYF
.	TRBJ1-4	.	TRBV6-1	TGTGCCAGCAGTGAAAATCGTCCGAATGAAAAACTGTTTTTT	CASSENRPNEKLFF
.	TRBJ1-1	.	TRBV7-9	TGTGCCAGCAGCTTAGTTGGGATCGAAGCTTTCTTT	CASSLVGIEAFF
.	TRBJ1-3	TRBD1	TRBV7-9	TGTGCCAGCAGCACCGGACAGGGTGCTGGAAACACCATATATTTT	CASSTGQGAGNTIYF
.	TRBJ1-3	.	TRBV11-2	TGTGCCAGCAGCTTAAACGGGGCCTCTGGAAACACCATATATTTT	CASSLNGASGNTIYF
.	TRBJ2-5	TRBD2	TRBV7-8	TGTGCCAGCAGCTTAGGCGCGGGGGGGCTCGGAGAGACCCAGTACTTC	CASSLGAGGLGETQYF
.	TRBJ2-1	.	TRBV12-3/TRBV12-4	TGTGCCAGCAGTTTAGCCCCGCCAGGCGAGCAGTTCTTC	CASSLAPPGEQFF
.	TRBJ1-6	TRBD1	TRBV7-8	TGTGCCAGCAGCTTAGGAGAGGGACAGGGGGCATCTTGGGATTCACCCCTCCACTTT	CASSLGEGQGASWDSPLHF
.	TRBJ2-7	.	TRBV19	TGTGCCAGTAGCTTCCTCGGTGGCAGCCCAACCTACGAGCAGTACTTC	CASSFLGGSPTYEQYF
.	TRBJ1-1	TRBD1	TRBV10-3	TGTGCCATCAGCCAACAGGGGTTGAACACTGAAGCTTTCTTT	CAISQQGLNTEAFF
.	TRBJ1-1	TRBD1	TRBV19	TGTGCCAGCACCCGGACAGGGACTGAAGCTTTCTTT	CASTRTGTEAFF
.	TRBJ1-5	.	TRBV7-9	TGTGCCAGCAGCTCTTCCGGGTCCAGCAATCAGCCCCAGCATTTT	CASSSSGSSNQPQHF
.	TRBJ1-1	.	TRBV5-1	TGCGCCAGCCGCCCTTCAGGCCCTGTGCATGCTGAAGCTTTCTTT	CASRPSGPVHAEAFF
.	TRBJ1-2	.	TRBV5-1	TGCGCCAGCAGCTTGGTCGGGGGGGGGAACTATGGCTACACCTTC	CASSLVGGGNYGYTF